This TCR beta chain stems from a study of cytomegalovirus exposure and HLA in healthy donors. Remarks on this clone: As yet, its antigen is unknown.

Measured with immunoSEQ multiplex PCR; TCRdb has only the in-frame clones, and not every one. The table has roughly 120,000 clones, 89% seen once. General study points: Reports credit the classifier with highly specific, highly sensitive diagnosis of cytomegalovirus status. Investigators reported 164 TCR beta chains as tied to cytomegalovirus.

This CDR3 spans 12 amino acids. Germline CDR1 reads SEHNR; CDR2 reads FQNEAQ (reference sequence). Trimming took 5 bases from V and 5 from J; bases not matched to a gene: 1. Sequencing used PBMCs. This chain joins TRBV7-9 and TRBJ2-3; 7 nucleotides align to TRBD1. The clonotype originates from a woman aged 18-29 years in good health and CMV-seronegative. The CDR3 reads CASSRQGDTQYF. As DNA, the CDR3 is TGTGCCAGCAGCCGACAGGGAGATACGCAGTATTTT.